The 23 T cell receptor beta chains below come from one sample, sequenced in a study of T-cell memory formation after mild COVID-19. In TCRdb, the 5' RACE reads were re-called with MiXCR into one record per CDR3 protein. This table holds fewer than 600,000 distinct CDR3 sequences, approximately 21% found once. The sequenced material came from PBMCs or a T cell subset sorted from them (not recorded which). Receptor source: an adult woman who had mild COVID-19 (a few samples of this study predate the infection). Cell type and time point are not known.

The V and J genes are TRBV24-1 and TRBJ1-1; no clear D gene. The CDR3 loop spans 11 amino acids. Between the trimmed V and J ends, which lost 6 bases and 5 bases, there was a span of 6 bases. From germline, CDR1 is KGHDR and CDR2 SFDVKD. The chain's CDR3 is CATSMGTEAFF. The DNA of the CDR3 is TGTGCCACCAGTATGGGGACTGAAGCTTTCTTT.

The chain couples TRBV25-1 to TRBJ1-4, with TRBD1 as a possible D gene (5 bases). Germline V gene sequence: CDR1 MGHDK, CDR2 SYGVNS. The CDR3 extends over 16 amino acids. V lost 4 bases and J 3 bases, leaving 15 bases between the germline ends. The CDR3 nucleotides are TGTGCCAGCAGTGCTTTTGGGACTTCGTCTAATGAAAAACTGTTTTTT. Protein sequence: CASSAFGTSSNEKLFF.

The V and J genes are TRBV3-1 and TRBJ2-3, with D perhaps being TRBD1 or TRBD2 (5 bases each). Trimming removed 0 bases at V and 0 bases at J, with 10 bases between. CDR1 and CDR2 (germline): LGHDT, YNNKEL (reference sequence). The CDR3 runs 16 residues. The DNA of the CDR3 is TGTGCCAGCAGCCAAGATAGGGGCGGGAGCACAGATACGCAGTATTTT. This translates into CASSQDRGGSTDTQYF.

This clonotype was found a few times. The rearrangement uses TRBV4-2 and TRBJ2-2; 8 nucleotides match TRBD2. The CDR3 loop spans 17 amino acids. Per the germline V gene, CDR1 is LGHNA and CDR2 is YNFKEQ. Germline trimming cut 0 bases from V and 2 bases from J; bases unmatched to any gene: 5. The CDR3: CASSQDEGLGNTGELFF. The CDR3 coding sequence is TGTGCCAGCAGCCAAGACGAGGGACTAGGTAACACCGGGGAGCTGTTTTTT.

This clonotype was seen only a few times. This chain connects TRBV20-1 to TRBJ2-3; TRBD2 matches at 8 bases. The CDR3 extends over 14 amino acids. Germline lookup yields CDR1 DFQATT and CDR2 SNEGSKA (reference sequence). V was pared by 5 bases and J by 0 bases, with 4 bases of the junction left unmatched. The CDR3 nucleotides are TGCAGTGCTGGTGAGCGGGGGAGCACAGATACGCAGTATTTT. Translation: CSAGERGSTDTQYF.

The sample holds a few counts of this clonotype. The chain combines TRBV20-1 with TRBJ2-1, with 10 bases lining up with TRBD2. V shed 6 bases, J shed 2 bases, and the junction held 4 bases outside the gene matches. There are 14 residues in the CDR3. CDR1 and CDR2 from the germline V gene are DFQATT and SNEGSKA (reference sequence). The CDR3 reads CSAPGLATYNEQFF. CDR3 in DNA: TGCAGTGCACCGGGACTAGCGACCTACAATGAGCAGTTCTTC.

CDR3 in DNA: TGCGCCAGCGCCTTGGCGGGGCCGAACACCGGGGAGCTGTTTTTT. Amino acids: CASALAGPNTGELFF. This rearrangement joins TRBV5-1 to TRBJ2-2; D perhaps matches TRBD2 (6 bases). The CDR3 spans 15 residues. Trimming left V 7 bases short and J 0 bases short, with 13 bases between. The germline V gene encodes CDR1 SGHRS and CDR2 YFSETQ.

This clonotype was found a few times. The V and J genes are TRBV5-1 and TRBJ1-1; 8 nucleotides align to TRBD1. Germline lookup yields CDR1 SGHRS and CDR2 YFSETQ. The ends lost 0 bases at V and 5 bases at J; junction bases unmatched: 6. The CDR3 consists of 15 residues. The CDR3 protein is CASSLVGQGKTEAFF. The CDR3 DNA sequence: TGCGCCAGCAGCTTGGTAGGACAGGGCAAAACTGAAGCTTTCTTT.

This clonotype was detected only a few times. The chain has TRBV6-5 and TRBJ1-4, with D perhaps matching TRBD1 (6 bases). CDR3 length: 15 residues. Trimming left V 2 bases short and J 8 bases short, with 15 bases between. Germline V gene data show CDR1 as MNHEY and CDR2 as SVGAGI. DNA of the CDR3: TGTGCCAGCAGTTACGTACGGGGGGCTCGAGAAAAACTGTTTTTT. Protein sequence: CASSYVRGAREKLFF.

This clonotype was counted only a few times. CDR3 coding DNA: TGTGCCAGCAGTCCTGGGGGACAGGGGACCTACAATGAGCAGTTCTTC. This sequence encodes CASSPGGQGTYNEQFF. V is TRBV12-3 or TRBV12-4 and J is TRBJ2-1; 10 bases match TRBD1. V lost 5 bases, J lost 2 bases, and 6 bases stayed unmatched. The CDR3 is 16 amino acids.

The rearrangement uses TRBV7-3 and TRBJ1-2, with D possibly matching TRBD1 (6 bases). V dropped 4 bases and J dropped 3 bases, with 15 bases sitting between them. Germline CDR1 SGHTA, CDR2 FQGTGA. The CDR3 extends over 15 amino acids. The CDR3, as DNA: TGTGCCAGCAGCTCCTCGAGGGGGGCGGACTATGGCTACACCTTC. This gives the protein CASSSSRGADYGYTF.

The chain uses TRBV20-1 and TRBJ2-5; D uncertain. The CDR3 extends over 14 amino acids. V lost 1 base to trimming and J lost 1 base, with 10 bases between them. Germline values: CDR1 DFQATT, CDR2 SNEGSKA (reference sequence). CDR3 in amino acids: CSARGSAVQETQYF. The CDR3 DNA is TGCAGTGCTAGAGGGTCGGCTGTCCAAGAGACCCAGTACTTC.

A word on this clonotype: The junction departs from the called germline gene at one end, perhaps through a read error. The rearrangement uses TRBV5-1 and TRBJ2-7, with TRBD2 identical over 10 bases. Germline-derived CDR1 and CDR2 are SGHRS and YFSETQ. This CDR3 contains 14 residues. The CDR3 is CASSLSGGDYEQYF. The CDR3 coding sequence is TGTGCCAGCAGCTTAAGCGGGGGGGACTACGAGCAGTACTTC.

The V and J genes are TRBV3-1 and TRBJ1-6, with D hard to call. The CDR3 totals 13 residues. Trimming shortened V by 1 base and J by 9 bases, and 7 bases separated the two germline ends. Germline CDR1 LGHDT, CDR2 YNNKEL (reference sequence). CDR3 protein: CASSQVQSSPLHF. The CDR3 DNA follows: TGTGCCAGCAGCCAAGTTCAGAGTTCACCCCTCCACTTT.

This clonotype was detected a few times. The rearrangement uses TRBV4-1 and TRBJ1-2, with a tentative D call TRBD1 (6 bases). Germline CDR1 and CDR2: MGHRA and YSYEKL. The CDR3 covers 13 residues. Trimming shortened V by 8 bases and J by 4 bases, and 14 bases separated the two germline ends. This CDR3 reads CASGQTPIYGYTF. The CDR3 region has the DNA TGCGCCAGCGGACAGACCCCCATCTATGGCTACACCTTC.

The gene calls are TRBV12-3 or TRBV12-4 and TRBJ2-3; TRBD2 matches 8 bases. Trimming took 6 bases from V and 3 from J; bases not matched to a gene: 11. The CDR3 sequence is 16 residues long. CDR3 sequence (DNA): TGTGCCAGCAGCCCCGGGAGGGAGCAGGGAACAGATACGCAGTATTTT. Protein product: CASSPGREQGTDTQYF.

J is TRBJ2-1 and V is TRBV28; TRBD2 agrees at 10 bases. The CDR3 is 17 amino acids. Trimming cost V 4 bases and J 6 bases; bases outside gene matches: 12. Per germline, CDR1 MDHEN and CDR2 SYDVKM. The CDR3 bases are TGTGCCAGCAGTTCGGGACCAAGCGGGAGGGCCCGCAATGAGCAGTTCTTC. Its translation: CASSSGPSGRARNEQFF.

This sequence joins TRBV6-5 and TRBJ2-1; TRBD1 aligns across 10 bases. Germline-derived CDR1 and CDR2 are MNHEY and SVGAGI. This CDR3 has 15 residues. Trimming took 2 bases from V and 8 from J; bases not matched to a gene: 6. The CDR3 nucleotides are TGTGCCAGCAGTTACCGGGACAGGGGAATATATGAGCAGTTCTTC. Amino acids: CASSYRDRGIYEQFF.

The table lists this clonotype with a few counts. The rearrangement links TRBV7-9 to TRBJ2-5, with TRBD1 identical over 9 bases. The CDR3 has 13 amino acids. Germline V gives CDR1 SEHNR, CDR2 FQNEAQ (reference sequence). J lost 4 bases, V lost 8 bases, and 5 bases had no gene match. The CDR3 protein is CASVGTGSETQYF. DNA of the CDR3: TGTGCCAGCGTCGGGACAGGGTCAGAGACCCAGTACTTC. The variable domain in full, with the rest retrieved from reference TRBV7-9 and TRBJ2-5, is DTGVSQNPRHKITKRGQNVTFRCDPISEHNRLYWYRQTLGQGPEFLTYFQNEAQLEKSRLLSDRFSAERPKGSFSTLEIQRTEQGDSAMYLCASVGTGSETQYFGPGTRLLVL.

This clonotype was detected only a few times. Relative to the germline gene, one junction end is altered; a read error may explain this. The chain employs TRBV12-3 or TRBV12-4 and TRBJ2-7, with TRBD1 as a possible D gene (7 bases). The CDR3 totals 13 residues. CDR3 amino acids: CASSQGGGLAGNF. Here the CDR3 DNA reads TGTGCCAGCAGTCAGGGGGGAGGACTGGCTGGGAACTTC.

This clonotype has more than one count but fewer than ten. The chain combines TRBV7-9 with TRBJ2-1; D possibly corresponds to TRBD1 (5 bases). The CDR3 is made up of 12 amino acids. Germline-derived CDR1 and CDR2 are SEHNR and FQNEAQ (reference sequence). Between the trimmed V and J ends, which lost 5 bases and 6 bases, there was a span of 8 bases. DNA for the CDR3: TGTGCCAGCAGCAGACAGCCCAATGAGCAGTTCTTC. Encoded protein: CASSRQPNEQFF. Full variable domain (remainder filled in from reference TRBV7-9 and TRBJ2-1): DTGVSQNPRHKITKRGQNVTFRCDPISEHNRLYWYRQTLGQGPEFLTYFQNEAQLEKSRLLSDRFSAERPKGSFSTLEIQRTEQGDSAMYLCASSRQPNEQFFGPGTRLTVL.

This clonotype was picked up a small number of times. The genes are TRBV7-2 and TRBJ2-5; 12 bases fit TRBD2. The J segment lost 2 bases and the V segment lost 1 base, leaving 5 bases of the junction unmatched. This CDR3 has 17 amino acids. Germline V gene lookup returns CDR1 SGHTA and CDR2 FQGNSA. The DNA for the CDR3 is TGTGCCAGCAGCTTAGGCCGACTAGCGGGAGCGCAAGAGACCCAGTACTTC. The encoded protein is CASSLGRLAGAQETQYF.

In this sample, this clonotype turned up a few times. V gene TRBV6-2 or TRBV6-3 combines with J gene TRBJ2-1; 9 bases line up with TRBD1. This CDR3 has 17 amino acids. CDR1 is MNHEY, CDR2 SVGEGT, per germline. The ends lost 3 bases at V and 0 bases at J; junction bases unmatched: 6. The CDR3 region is CASSYGGDRDSYNEQFF. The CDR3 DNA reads TGTGCCAGCAGTTATGGAGGGGACAGGGACTCCTACAATGAGCAGTTCTTC.